The source of this T cell receptor beta chain is a study of cytomegalovirus exposure and HLA in healthy donors. The assay was immunoSEQ multiplex PCR, and TCRdb's table has in-frame clones only and misses some. The profile shows 150,000 to 200,000 clones, about nine tenths of them singletons. This TCR came from a woman aged 18-30 years in good health and CMV-seropositive. Source material: PBMCs.

This CDR3 reads CASSAPGTGRQPQHF. The CDR3 DNA is TGTGCCAGCAGTGCCCCCGGGACAGGGAGGCAGCCCCAGCATTTT. V gene TRBV28 combines with J gene TRBJ1-5, with 9 nucleotides matching TRBD1. CDR1 is MDHEN, CDR2 SYDVKM, per germline. Trimming removed 5 bases from V and 7 bases from J; junction bases left unmatched: 9. CDR3 length: 15 amino acids.